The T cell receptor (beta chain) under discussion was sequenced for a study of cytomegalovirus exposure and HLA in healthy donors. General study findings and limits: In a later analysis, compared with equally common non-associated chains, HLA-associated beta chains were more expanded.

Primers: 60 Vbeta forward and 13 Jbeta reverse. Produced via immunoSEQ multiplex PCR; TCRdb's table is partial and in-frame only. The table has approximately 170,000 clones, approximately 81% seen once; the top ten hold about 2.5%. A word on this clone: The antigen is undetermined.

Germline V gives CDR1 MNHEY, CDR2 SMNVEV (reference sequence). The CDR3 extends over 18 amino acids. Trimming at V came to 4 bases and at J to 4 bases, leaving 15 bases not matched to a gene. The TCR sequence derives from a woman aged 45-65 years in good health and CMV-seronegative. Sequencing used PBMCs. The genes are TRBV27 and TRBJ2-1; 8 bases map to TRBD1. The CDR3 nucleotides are TGTGCCAGCAGTTATTTACAGGGGGGTCCCACCCGGTACAATGAGCAGTTCTTC. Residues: CASSYLQGGPTRYNEQFF.